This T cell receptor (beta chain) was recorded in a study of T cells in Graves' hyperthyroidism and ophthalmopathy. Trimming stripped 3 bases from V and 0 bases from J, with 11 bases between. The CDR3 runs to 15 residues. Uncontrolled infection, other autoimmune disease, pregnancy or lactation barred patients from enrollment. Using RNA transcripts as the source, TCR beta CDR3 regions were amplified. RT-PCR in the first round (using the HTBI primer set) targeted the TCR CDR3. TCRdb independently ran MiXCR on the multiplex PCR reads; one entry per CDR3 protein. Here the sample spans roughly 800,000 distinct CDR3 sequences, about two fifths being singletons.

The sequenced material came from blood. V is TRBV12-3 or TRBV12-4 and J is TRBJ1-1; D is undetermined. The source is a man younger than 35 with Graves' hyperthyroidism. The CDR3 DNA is TGTGCCAGCAGTTTCTGGTGGGTACTGAACACTGAAGCTTTCTTT. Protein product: CASSFWWVLNTEAFF.